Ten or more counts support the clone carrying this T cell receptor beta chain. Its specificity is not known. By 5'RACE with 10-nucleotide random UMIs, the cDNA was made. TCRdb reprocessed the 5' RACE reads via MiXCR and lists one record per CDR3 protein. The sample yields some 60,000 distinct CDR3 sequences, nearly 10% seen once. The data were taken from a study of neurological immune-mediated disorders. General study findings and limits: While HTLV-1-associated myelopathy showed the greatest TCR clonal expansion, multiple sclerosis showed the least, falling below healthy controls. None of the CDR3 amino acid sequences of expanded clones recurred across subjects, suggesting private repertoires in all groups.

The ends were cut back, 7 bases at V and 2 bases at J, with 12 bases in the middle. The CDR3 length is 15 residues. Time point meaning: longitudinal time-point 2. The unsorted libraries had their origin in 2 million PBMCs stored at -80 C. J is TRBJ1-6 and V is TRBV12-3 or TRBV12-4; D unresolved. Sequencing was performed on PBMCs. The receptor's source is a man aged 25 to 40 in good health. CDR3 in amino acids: CASTQVQAYNSPLHF. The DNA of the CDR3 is TGTGCCAGCACCCAAGTGCAAGCCTATAATTCACCCCTCCACTTT.